Listed here are 18 T cell receptor beta chains from one sample, sequenced in a study of T-cell reconstitution after alpha-beta-depleted transplantation in children. Using unique molecular identifiers, the investigators prepared the TCRbeta library. TCRdb reprocessed the PCR reads with MiXCR, giving one entry per CDR3 protein. Of about 110,000 distinct CDR3 sequences in the sample, 9% to 12% were seen once. This specimen consisted of PBMCs, obtained before TCRalphabeta/CD19-depleted stem cell transplant. These receptors all come from a boy between 2 and 15 years old with acute lymphoblastic leukemia, due to receive a stem cell transplant.

The table lists this clonotype with a few counts. The chain recombines TRBV5-1 with TRBJ2-7; 8 bases are shared with TRBD1. The V gene's germline CDR1 is SGHRS and CDR2 YFSETQ. The CDR3 is 14 residues long. After removal of 0 bases from V and 5 bases from J, the junction contained 4 bases not matched to a gene. CDR3 in amino acids: CASSLEGRGHEQYF. CDR3 bases: TGCGCCAGCAGCTTGGAGGGCAGGGGGCACGAGCAGTACTTC.

This rearrangement joins TRBV20-1 to TRBJ1-3; D not resolved. The CDR3 extends over 14 amino acids. Germline CDR1 is DFQATT and CDR2 is SNEGSKA (reference sequence). V dropped 6 bases and J dropped 1 base, with 13 bases sitting between them. CDR3 sequence reads: CSAPGLGSGNTIYF. The CDR3 DNA is TGCAGTGCCCCTGGCTTGGGTTCTGGAAACACCATATATTTT.

This chain links TRBV20-1 with TRBJ1-1; D possibly corresponds to TRBD1 (5 bases). The germline V gene has CDR1 DFQATT and CDR2 SNEGSKA (reference sequence). V was clipped by 6 bases and J by 5 bases, with 13 bases between them. The CDR3 contains 12 residues. CDR3 coding DNA: TGCAGTGCCAGACGGGGGGAGACTGAAGCTTTCTTT. It codes for CSARRGETEAFF.

This clonotype was seen ten or more times. The chain recombines TRBV11-2 with TRBJ2-5; 7 positions agree with TRBD1. The CDR3 consists of 15 residues. Per the germline V gene, CDR1 is SGHAT and CDR2 is FQNNGV. The trim removed 2 bases at V and 5 bases at J, leaving 8 bases unmatched. The CDR3 DNA is TGTGCCAGCAGCTTATCCCGACAGGGTTTCGAGACCCAGTACTTC. The encoded protein is CASSLSRQGFETQYF.

The table lists this clonotype with a few counts. The chain is built from TRBV5-6 and TRBJ2-1; 10 bases align to TRBD2. V shed 3 bases, J shed 5 bases, and the junction held 11 bases outside the gene matches. Germline V CDR1 and CDR2: SGHDT, YYEEEE. The CDR3 covers 17 residues. The chain's CDR3 is CASSSHDGTSANNEQFF. The DNA for the CDR3 is TGTGCCAGCAGCTCCCATGACGGGACTAGCGCAAACAATGAGCAGTTCTTC.

This clonotype was seen only a few times. The rearrangement links TRBV7-2 to TRBJ2-7; 7 bases are shared with TRBD1. V lost 4 bases and J lost 4; bases outside the gene matches: 7. The length of the CDR3 is 14 residues. Germline CDR1 reads SGHTA; CDR2 reads FQGNSA. The DNA for the CDR3 is TGTGCCAGCAGCTCCGGGACAGCGGAGTACGAGCAGTACTTC. It codes for CASSSGTAEYEQYF.

This clonotype was detected a few times. The chain employs TRBV29-1 and TRBJ2-5; 10 nucleotides align to TRBD1. V lost 7 bases and J lost 4; bases outside the gene matches: 0. The CDR3 has 11 amino acids. Germline CDR1 reads SQVTM; CDR2 reads ANQGSEA. CDR3 sequence (DNA): TGCAGCGGGGACAGGGGAGAGACCCAGTACTTC. It encodes CSGDRGETQYF.

The table lists this clonotype with many counts. J is TRBJ1-5 and V is TRBV7-9, with no clear D. The CDR3 extends over 15 amino acids. The germline CDR1 and CDR2 sequences are SEHNR and FQNEAQ (reference sequence). Trimming took off 1 base at V and 2 bases at J, with 9 bases between the two ends. CDR3 nucleotides: TGTGCCAGCAGCTTAGGTGGGAGAGGCAATCAGCCCCAGCATTTT. Protein product: CASSLGGRGNQPQHF. Drawing the rest from reference TRBV7-9 and TRBJ1-5, the complete variable domain is DTGVSQNPRHKITKRGQNVTFRCDPISEHNRLYWYRQTLGQGPEFLTYFQNEAQLEKSRLLSDRFSAERPKGSFSTLEIQRTEQGDSAMYLCASSLGGRGNQPQHFGDGTRLSIL.

This clonotype occurred many times. V usage is TRBV6-1 and J usage is TRBJ2-2; D not certain. V was cut by 7 bases and J by 2 bases, with 8 bases left in between. Germline CDR1 and CDR2: MNHNS and SASEGT. The CDR3 is 13 residues long. The DNA of the CDR3 is TGTGCCAGCACCGCGGCAAACACCGGGGAGCTGTTTTTT. Its translation is CASTAANTGELFF.

At least ten counts were recorded for this clonotype. V and J are TRBV7-2 and TRBJ2-1; a weak D match, TRBD2 (6 bases). Trimming took 0 bases from V and 4 from J, leaving 16 bases between them. Germline values: CDR1 SGHTA, CDR2 FQGNSA. The CDR3 runs to 17 residues. The CDR3 bases are TGTGCCAGCAGCTTAGCTCCTCTAGCTGGAGGGTACAATGAGCAGTTCTTC. Translation: CASSLAPLAGGYNEQFF.

The J gene is TRBJ2-5, the V gene TRBV24-1, with a possible D match to TRBD1 (6 bases). Germline V gene lookup returns CDR1 KGHDR and CDR2 SFDVKD. Between the trimmed V and J ends, which lost 4 bases and 0 bases, there was a span of 11 bases. The CDR3 consists of 15 residues. The CDR3 sequence is CATSDADRYQETQYF. The CDR3 coding sequence is TGTGCCACCAGTGACGCTGACAGGTACCAAGAGACCCAGTACTTC.

The rearrangement uses TRBV5-1 and TRBJ2-3; tentatively, D is TRBD2 (5 bases). The CDR3 is made up of 15 amino acids. V was clipped by 1 base and J by 5 bases, with 14 bases between them. Germline values: CDR1 SGHRS, CDR2 YFSETQ. In DNA, the CDR3 is TGCGCCAGCAGCTTGAGAGGCCTACGGGGAGATACGCAGTATTTT. It translates to CASSLRGLRGDTQYF.

CDR3 residues: CASKRDRTDTQYF. CDR3 bases: TGTGCCAGCAAGCGGGACCGCACAGATACGCAGTATTTT. The chain links TRBV2 to TRBJ2-3, with TRBD2 matching over 7 bases. Looked up from germline, CDR1 is SNHLY and CDR2 is FYNNEI. Trimming at V came to 7 bases and at J to 1 base, leaving 2 bases not matched to a gene. CDR3 length equals 13 residues. The whole variable domain, filled in from reference TRBV2 and TRBJ2-3, reads EPEVTQTPSHQVTQMGQEVILRCVPISNHLYFYWYRQILGQKVEFLVSFYNNEISEKSEIFDDQFSVERPDGSNFTLKIRSTKLEDSAMYFCASKRDRTDTQYFGPGTRLTVL.

The chain carries TRBV30 and TRBJ1-2; no firm D call. Germline CDR1 GTSNPN, CDR2 SVGIG (reference sequence). The CDR3 length is 13 residues. V was clipped by 0 bases and J by 2 bases, with 7 bases between them. This CDR3 reads CAWSVMGNYGYTF. The CDR3 DNA reads as TGTGCCTGGAGTGTAATGGGGAACTATGGCTACACCTTC. Full variable domain (rest looked up from reference TRBV30 and TRBJ1-2): SQTIHQWPATLVQPVGSPLSLECTVEGTSNPNLYWYRQAAGRGLQLLFYSVGIGQISSEVPQNLSASRPQDRQFILSSKKLLLSDSGFYLCAWSVMGNYGYTFGSGTRLTVV.

This rearrangement joins TRBV27 to TRBJ2-1; TRBD1 aligns across 8 bases. The CDR3 is 15 residues long. Per the germline V gene, CDR1 is MNHEY and CDR2 is SMNVEV (reference sequence). The V and J ends lost 6 bases and 4 bases, in that order; junction bases with no gene match: 8. CDR3 in DNA: TGTGCCAGCAGCCTTCGGACAGGGAATTACAATGAGCAGTTCTTC. Translation: CASSLRTGNYNEQFF.

This clonotype was seen ten or more times. The chain combines TRBV12-3 or TRBV12-4 with TRBJ1-5; D unclear. V was pared by 6 bases and J by 2 bases, with 11 bases between. The CDR3 loop spans 14 amino acids. The DNA of the CDR3 is TGTGCCAGCAGCCGAGACGGCGGCAATCAGCCCCAGCATTTT. Residues: CASSRDGGNQPQHF.

The rearrangement joins TRBV4-1 to TRBJ2-4; D may match TRBD1 or TRBD2 (6 bases each). The CDR3 sequence is 15 residues long. V lost 0 bases to trimming and J lost 7 bases, with 13 bases between them. The V gene's germline CDR1 is MGHRA and CDR2 YSYEKL. The chain's CDR3 is CASSQDRGVQNIQYF. CDR3 sequence (DNA): TGCGCCAGCAGCCAAGATAGGGGGGTTCAGAACATTCAGTACTTC.

This sequence joins TRBV5-5 and TRBJ2-1, with TRBD2 identical over 15 bases. The trim removed 4 bases at V and 8 bases at J, leaving 10 bases unmatched. The CDR3 loop spans 17 amino acids. Germline lookup yields CDR1 SGHKS and CDR2 YYEKEE (reference sequence). CDR3 DNA: TGTGCCAGCAGCCTCTGGACTAGCGGGAGGGCCCTGGATGAGCAGTTCTTC. Translated, it gives CASSLWTSGRALDEQFF.